Shown below are 29 T cell receptor beta chains from a single sample sequenced in a study of blood T cell repertoires in COVID-19. Profiled with immunoSEQ multiplex PCR; TCRdb holds only in-frame clones, not every one. The sample lists 110,000 to 150,000 clones; 88% were seen once. Sequencing was carried out using peripheral blood. Receptors originate from a man aged 45-60 years with active or convalescent COVID-19.

CDR3 loop: CASSEVGTGRNEQYF. In DNA form, the CDR3 reads TGTGCCAGCAGTGAAGTGGGGACAGGGAGGAACGAGCAGTACTTC. This rearrangement joins TRBV6-1 to TRBJ2-7, with 9 bases lining up with TRBD1. V shed 1 base and J 5 bases; nucleotides not matched to a gene: 6. Germline loops: CDR1 MNHNS, CDR2 SASEGT. This CDR3 spans 15 amino acids.

This chain joins TRBV24-1 and TRBJ2-1; D might be TRBD2 (5 bases). From germline, CDR1 is KGHDR and CDR2 SFDVKD. The CDR3 has 15 amino acids. V was clipped by 5 bases and J by 4 bases, with 14 bases between them. In DNA form, the CDR3 reads TGTGCCACCAGTGGTTCCCGAGGGCAGTACAATGAGCAGTTCTTC. This sequence encodes CATSGSRGQYNEQFF.

V is TRBV28 and J is TRBJ1-5, with D perhaps matching TRBD1 (6 bases). The CDR3 consists of 17 residues. The germline gives CDR1 MDHEN, CDR2 SYDVKM. V lost 7 bases and J 0 bases, leaving 19 bases between the germline ends. The CDR3, as DNA: TGTGCCAGCAATTCCCTCCAGGGGACCTATAGCAATCAGCCCCAGCATTTT. It encodes CASNSLQGTYSNQPQHF.

Notes on this clone: In the same sample, other DNA sequences code for this CDR3. The J gene is TRBJ1-1, the V gene TRBV6-2 or TRBV6-3; TRBD1 might be the D (5 bases). Trimming took off 6 bases at V and 2 bases at J, with 19 bases between the two ends. The germline V gene has CDR1 MNHEY and CDR2 SVGEGT. There are 16 residues in the CDR3. The CDR3 loop reads CASSSQVGGGNTEAFF. The CDR3 coding sequence is TGTGCCAGCAGCTCCCAGGTCGGGGGAGGCAACACTGAAGCTTTCTTT.

CDR3 loop: CASLRDRVELEQYF. The DNA of the CDR3 is TGTGCCAGCCTTAGGGACAGGGTTGAACTCGAGCAGTACTTC. This rearrangement joins TRBV6-5 to TRBJ2-7; 9 bases are a match to TRBD1. J lost 6 bases, V lost 8 bases, and 11 bases had no gene match. The germline V gene has CDR1 MNHEY and CDR2 SVGAGI. This CDR3 region has 14 residues.

The chain employs TRBV4-3 and TRBJ2-1; TRBD2 agrees at 9 bases. V trimming: 1 base; J trimming: 9 bases; junction bases outside the gene matches: 13. The CDR3 contains 17 residues. The germline CDR1 and CDR2 sequences are LGHNA and YSLEER. CDR3 bases: TGCGCCAGCAGCCAAGGAGTTTCGAGCGGGAGGCCCGGTGAGCAGTTCTTC. It yields the protein CASSQGVSSGRPGEQFF.

The chain combines TRBV15 with TRBJ2-2; D is uncertain. Deletions cut 0 bases from V and 2 bases from J, with 7 bases between. There are 15 residues in the CDR3. Germline values: CDR1 LNHNV, CDR2 YYDKDF (reference sequence). The DNA of the CDR3 is TGTGCCACCAGCAGAGATGGCCCAAACACCGGGGAGCTGTTTTTT. Translating it yields CATSRDGPNTGELFF.

This rearrangement joins TRBV10-3 to TRBJ1-5; D not resolved. The CDR3 runs to 15 residues. Germline V CDR1 and CDR2: ENHRY, SYGVKD. V gave up 3 bases and J gave up 5 bases, with 14 bases separating them. This chain's CDR3 is CAISDPTDRYQPQHF. The CDR3 nucleotides read TGTGCCATCAGTGATCCTACAGATCGCTATCAGCCCCAGCATTTT.

The rearrangement uses TRBV7-9 and TRBJ2-3; tentatively, D is TRBD2 (5 bases). Per the germline V gene, CDR1 is SEHNR and CDR2 is FQNEAQ (reference sequence). Trimming left V 2 bases short and J 0 bases short, with 12 bases between. This CDR3 contains 16 residues. CDR3 DNA: TGTGCCAGCAGCTTACGGGCTAGGACTAGCACAGATACGCAGTATTTT. Its protein is CASSLRARTSTDTQYF.

This clone appeared once. The rearrangement joins TRBV2 to TRBJ2-7; D not resolved. The ends were cut back, 8 bases at V and 2 bases at J, with 13 bases in the middle. CDR3 length equals 13 residues. Germline CDR1 is SNHLY and CDR2 is FYNNEI. CDR3 in amino acids: CASGEARTYEQYF. For the CDR3, the DNA is TGTGCCAGCGGCGAGGCTAGGACCTACGAGCAGTACTTC.

The rearrangement uses TRBV10-1 and TRBJ2-3; D gene ambiguous. Germline V gives CDR1 WNHNN, CDR2 SYGVQD (reference sequence). Trimming stripped 7 bases from V and 1 base from J, with 12 bases between. This CDR3 is built from 14 residues. In DNA, the CDR3 is TGCGCCAGCAACCAGAAGAACGGCACAGATACGCAGTATTTT. It codes for CASNQKNGTDTQYF.

This clone was seen a few times. The chain joins TRBV4-1 to TRBJ2-7; 7 bases are a match to TRBD1. V lost 4 bases to trimming and J lost 3 bases; unmatched junction nucleotides: 9. CDR3 length: 15 residues. Germline values: CDR1 MGHRA, CDR2 YSYEKL. The CDR3: CASSPRPGQRYEQYF. The CDR3 bases are TGCGCCAGCAGCCCACGACCGGGACAGCGCTACGAGCAGTACTTC.

V and J are TRBV7-9 and TRBJ2-2; tentatively, D is TRBD2 (5 bases). The germline CDR1 and CDR2 sequences are SEHNR and FQNEAQ (reference sequence). The length of the CDR3 is 15 residues. V was trimmed by 0 bases and J by 4 bases, leaving 9 bases between them. The CDR3 DNA follows: TGTGCCAGCAGCTTAGCGCCGGGAACCACCGGGGAGCTGTTTTTT. Amino acids: CASSLAPGTTGELFF.

V gene TRBV14 combines with J gene TRBJ2-5, with 7 bases aligning to TRBD2. The CDR3 runs to 18 residues. V shed 4 bases, J shed 2 bases, and the junction held 16 bases outside the gene matches. Germline CDR1 reads SGHDN; CDR2 reads FVKESK. The CDR3 DNA reads TGTGCCAGCAGCCCATCGGGGGGTGCCGGAGCCATTCAAGAGACCCAGTACTTC. This codes for CASSPSGGAGAIQETQYF.

The table lists this clone with a few counts. The gene calls are TRBV3-1 (or the pseudogene TRBV3-2) and TRBJ1-6; D ambiguous. V lost 1 base, J lost 7 bases, and 8 bases lay in between. From germline, CDR1 is LGHDT and CDR2 YNNKEL (reference sequence). CDR3 length: 14 amino acids. The chain's CDR3 is CASSQVATNSPLHF. In DNA form, the CDR3 reads TGTGCCAGCAGCCAAGTGGCCACGAATTCACCCCTCCACTTT.

This chain joins TRBV4-1 and TRBJ1-6, with unresolved D. The germline gives CDR1 MGHRA, CDR2 YSYEKL. The germline V and J ends were trimmed by 1 base and 10 bases, with 8 bases remaining between them. This CDR3 region has 13 residues. The CDR3 DNA reads TGCGCCAGCAGCCAAGTATCGGGGTCACCCCTCCACTTT. Translated, it gives CASSQVSGSPLHF.

The V gene is TRBV27, the J gene TRBJ1-2; TRBD1 is a possible D gene (6 bases). The CDR3 has 14 amino acids. Germline V CDR1 and CDR2: MNHEY, SMNVEV (reference sequence). Trimming took 6 bases from V and 4 from J, leaving 15 bases between them. This CDR3 is CASRRGQSLYGYTF. The CDR3 DNA follows: TGTGCCAGCAGGCGCGGACAGTCCCTCTATGGCTACACCTTC.

This chain joins TRBV29-1 and TRBJ2-7; D gene ambiguous. This CDR3 has 12 amino acids. V shed 1 base and J shed 3 bases, with 7 bases lying between them. In germline, CDR1 is SQVTM, CDR2 ANQGSEA. CDR3 in amino acids: CSVEGALYEQYF. CDR3 DNA: TGCAGCGTTGAAGGGGCCCTCTACGAGCAGTACTTC.

The table lists this clone with a count of one. The chain employs TRBV29-1 and TRBJ2-7; the D gene is possibly TRBD2 (5 bases). Trimming removed 6 bases from V and 0 bases from J, with 15 bases in between. The CDR3 spans 14 residues. Per the germline V gene, CDR1 is SQVTM and CDR2 is ANQGSEA. The CDR3 region has the DNA TGCAGCGTGAGGTCGGGGTTACACTCCTACGAGCAGTACTTC. It yields the protein CSVRSGLHSYEQYF.

This clone was seen more than once but under ten times. This rearrangement joins TRBV19 to TRBJ2-7; tentative D call: TRBD2 (5 bases). Deletions cut 1 base from V and 7 bases from J, with 23 bases between. Germline CDR1 LNHDA, CDR2 SQIVND (reference sequence). This CDR3 is 17 amino acids long. The CDR3 protein is CASSIVFWSSTRMEQYF. As DNA, the CDR3 is TGTGCCAGTAGTATAGTGTTTTGGTCTAGCACACGCATGGAGCAGTACTTC.

The chain couples TRBV5-6 to TRBJ2-1, with TRBD2 matching 9 bases. Germline trimming cut 4 bases from V and 3 bases from J; bases unmatched to any gene: 8. The CDR3 loop spans 16 amino acids. In germline, CDR1 is SGHDT, CDR2 YYEEEE. The CDR3 nucleotides read TGTGCCAGCAGCCCGGCGGGCGGGAGGGACTACAATGAGCAGTTCTTC. Translated: CASSPAGGRDYNEQFF.

This rearrangement joins TRBV6-5 to TRBJ1-5; the match to TRBD1 covers 7 bases. Trimming at V came to 0 bases and at J to 5 bases, leaving 4 bases not matched to a gene. Germline CDR1 MNHEY, CDR2 SVGAGI. This CDR3 is 15 amino acids long. CDR3 DNA sequence: TGTGCCAGCAGTTACTCTAACAGGGGCGATCAGCCCCAGCATTTT. Its protein product is CASSYSNRGDQPQHF.

This clone was picked up a small number of times. The chain links TRBV7-9 to TRBJ2-5, with D possibly TRBD2 on 6 matching bases. From germline, CDR1 is SEHNR and CDR2 FQNEAQ (reference sequence). The CDR3 runs 13 residues. Deletions cut 7 bases from V and 6 bases from J, with 15 bases between. CDR3 sequence (DNA): TGTGCCAGCACCTCTATGGGAGGAAAGACCCAGTACTTC. Translated: CASTSMGGKTQYF.

The chain recombines TRBV19 with TRBJ2-4; TRBD1 aligns across 7 bases. The germline gives CDR1 LNHDA, CDR2 SQIVND (reference sequence). V dropped 5 bases and J dropped 4; count of bases not matched to a gene: 5. The CDR3 loop spans 14 amino acids. DNA for the CDR3: TGTGCCAGTAGTTCCAGGACAGGAAAAAACATTCAGTACTTC. This sequence encodes CASSSRTGKNIQYF.

The rearrangement uses TRBV2 and TRBJ1-5, with TRBD1 matching over 7 bases. The germline CDR1 and CDR2 sequences are SNHLY and FYNNEI. Losses at the gene ends were 5 bases for V and 6 bases for J; bases not matched to a gene: 7. This CDR3 is built from 14 residues. The DNA of the CDR3 is TGTGCCAGCAGTAGACAGGGTATTCGTCAGCCCCAGCATTTT. Residues: CASSRQGIRQPQHF.

V is TRBV12-3 or TRBV12-4 and J is TRBJ1-4; TRBD1 is a possible D gene (5 bases). This CDR3 region has 13 residues. V gave up 3 bases and J gave up 8 bases, with 10 bases separating them. CDR3 DNA: TGTGCCAGCAGTTTCGGGGGAAAGGAAAAACTGTTTTTT. Its protein is CASSFGGKEKLFF.

The chain employs TRBV2 and TRBJ2-7; 9 nucleotides align to TRBD2. The CDR3 is 15 amino acids. CDR1 is SNHLY and CDR2 is FYNNEI in the germline V gene. J was trimmed by 3 bases and V by 6 bases; bases with no gene match: 9. The CDR3 region is CASSLLLAGHYEQYF. Written as DNA, the CDR3 is TGTGCCAGCAGCCTACTCCTAGCGGGGCACTACGAGCAGTACTTC.

The chain is built from TRBV6-5 and TRBJ1-1; no definite D call. Germline CDR1 and CDR2: MNHEY and SVGAGI. Trimming cost V 10 bases and J 1 base, with 10 bases left between them. The CDR3 runs 12 residues. In nucleotides, the CDR3 is TGTGCCACTCGAGAGGGGAACACTGAAGCTTTCTTT. It yields the protein CATREGNTEAFF.

The rearrangement joins TRBV7-6 to TRBJ2-1, with TRBD2 matching over 10 bases. The CDR3 covers 17 residues. V gave up 2 bases and J gave up 6 bases; unmatched junction bases: 10. Germline CDR1 reads SGHVS; CDR2 reads FNYEAQ. CDR3 sequence reads: CASSLIVAGLAFNEQFF. CDR3 coding DNA: TGTGCCAGCAGCTTAATTGTTGCGGGACTAGCGTTCAATGAGCAGTTCTTC.